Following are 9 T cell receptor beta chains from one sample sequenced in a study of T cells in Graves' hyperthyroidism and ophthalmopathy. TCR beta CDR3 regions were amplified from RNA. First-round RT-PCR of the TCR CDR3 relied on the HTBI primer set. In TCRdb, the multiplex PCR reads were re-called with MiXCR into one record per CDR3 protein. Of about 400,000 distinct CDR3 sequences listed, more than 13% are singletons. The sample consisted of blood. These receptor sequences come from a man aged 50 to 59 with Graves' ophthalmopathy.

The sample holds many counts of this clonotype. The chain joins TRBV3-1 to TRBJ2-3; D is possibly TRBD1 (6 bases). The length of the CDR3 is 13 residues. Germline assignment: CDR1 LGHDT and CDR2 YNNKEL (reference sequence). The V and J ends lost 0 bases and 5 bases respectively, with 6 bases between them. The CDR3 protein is CASSQEQGDTQYF. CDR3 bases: TGTGCCAGCAGCCAAGAACAGGGAGATACGCAGTATTTT.

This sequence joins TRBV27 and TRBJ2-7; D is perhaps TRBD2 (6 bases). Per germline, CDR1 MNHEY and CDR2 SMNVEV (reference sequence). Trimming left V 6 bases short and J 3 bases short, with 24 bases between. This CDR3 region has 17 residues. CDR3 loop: CASRTNQRLEDFYEQYF. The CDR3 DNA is TGTGCCAGCAGGACCAACCAAAGACTAGAGGACTTCTACGAGCAGTACTTC.

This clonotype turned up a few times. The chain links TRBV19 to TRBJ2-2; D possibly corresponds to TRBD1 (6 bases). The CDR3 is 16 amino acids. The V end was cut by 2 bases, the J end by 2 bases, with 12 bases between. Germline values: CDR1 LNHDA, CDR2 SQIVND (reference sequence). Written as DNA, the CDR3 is TGTGCCAGTAGTATACAGGGGCTCCTAAACACCGGGGAGCTGTTTTTT. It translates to CASSIQGLLNTGELFF. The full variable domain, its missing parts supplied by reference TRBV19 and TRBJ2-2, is DGGITQSPKYLFRKEGQNVTLSCEQNLNHDAMYWYRQDPGQGLRLIYYSQIVNDFQKGDIAEGYSVSREKKESFPLTVTSAQKNPTAFYLCASSIQGLLNTGELFFGEGSRLTVL.

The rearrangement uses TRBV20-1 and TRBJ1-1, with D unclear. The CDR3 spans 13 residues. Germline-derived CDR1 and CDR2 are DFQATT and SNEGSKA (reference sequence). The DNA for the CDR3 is TGCAGCACGTACAGCCCCATGAACACTGAAGCTTTCTTT. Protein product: CSTYSPMNTEAFF.

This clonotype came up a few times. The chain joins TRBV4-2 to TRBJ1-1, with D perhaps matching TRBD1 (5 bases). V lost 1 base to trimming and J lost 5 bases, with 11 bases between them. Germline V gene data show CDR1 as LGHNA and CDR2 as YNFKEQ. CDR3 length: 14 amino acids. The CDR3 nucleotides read TGTGCCAGCAGCCAAGGCAGGGTTTGGACTGAAGCTTTCTTT. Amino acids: CASSQGRVWTEAFF.

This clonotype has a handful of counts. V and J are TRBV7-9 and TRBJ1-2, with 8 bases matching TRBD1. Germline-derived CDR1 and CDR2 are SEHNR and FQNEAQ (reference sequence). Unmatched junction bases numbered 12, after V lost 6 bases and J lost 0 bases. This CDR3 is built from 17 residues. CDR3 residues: CASRSTTTGVPNYGYTF. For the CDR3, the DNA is TGTGCCAGCAGATCTACCACGACAGGGGTTCCTAACTATGGCTACACCTTC.

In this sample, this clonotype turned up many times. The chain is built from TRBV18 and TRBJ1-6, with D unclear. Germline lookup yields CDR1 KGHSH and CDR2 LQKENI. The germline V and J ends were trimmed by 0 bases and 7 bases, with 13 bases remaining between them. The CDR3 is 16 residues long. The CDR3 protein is CASSPPARAGNSPLHF. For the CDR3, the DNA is TGTGCCAGCTCACCACCGGCAAGGGCGGGGAATTCACCCCTCCACTTT.

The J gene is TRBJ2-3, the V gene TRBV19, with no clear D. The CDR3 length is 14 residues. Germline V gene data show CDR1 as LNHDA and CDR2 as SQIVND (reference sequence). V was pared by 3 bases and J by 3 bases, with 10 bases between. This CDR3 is CASSIGVSTDTQYF. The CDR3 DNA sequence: TGTGCCAGTAGTATTGGGGTTTCAACAGATACGCAGTATTTT.

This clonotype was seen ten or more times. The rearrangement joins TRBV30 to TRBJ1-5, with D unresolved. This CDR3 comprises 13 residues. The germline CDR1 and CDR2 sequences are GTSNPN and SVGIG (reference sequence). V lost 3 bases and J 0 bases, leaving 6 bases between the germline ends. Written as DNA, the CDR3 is TGTGCCTGGAGCCCTACTAGCAATCAGCCCCAGCATTTT. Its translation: CAWSPTSNQPQHF.